The rows below give T cell receptor beta chains drawn from one sample of a study of response to subunit inactivated influenza vaccine. TCRdb used MiXCR to reprocess the RT-PCR reads, holding one entry per CDR3 protein. The sample shows roughly 150,000 distinct CDR3 sequences, 11% of them seen only once. The source material was non-naive T cells sorted from PBMCs, sampled roughly 6 weeks after vaccination. These receptors all come from a man aged 45 to 65 who received an inactivated influenza vaccine. CDR3s include the opening cysteine and the closing phenylalanine or tryptophan. A D gene is named only where the DNA matches it firmly. Clone size, where shown, is once, few, many, or a class for clones that have expanded.

D,size,J,V,length,DNA,CDR3
.,many,TRBJ2-1,TRBV12-3/TRBV12-4,13,TGTGCCAGCAGTCCAAATAGCTACAATGAGCAGTTCTTC,CASSPNSYNEQFF
TRBD1,few,TRBJ2-7,TRBV20-1,13,TGCAGTGCTAGGACAGGGAGCTCCTACGAGCAGTACTTC,CSARTGSSYEQYF
TRBD1,.,TRBJ1-2,TRBV7-3,14,TGTGCCAGCAGCCCGACAGGGGGTGTGGATGGCTACACCTTC,CASSPTGGVDGYTF
.,many,TRBJ1-2,TRBV4-1,14,TGCGCCAGCAGCTCCTGGGAGAAGAACTATGGCTACACCTTC,CASSSWEKNYGYTF
TRBD2,.,TRBJ2-1,TRBV20-1,14,TGCAGTGCTAGTGCCGGGACTAGCGTGAATGAGCAGTTCTTC,CSASAGTSVNEQFF
TRBD1,.,TRBJ1-3,TRBV5-5,15,TGTGCCAGCAGCTACGGGACAGCATCTGGAAACACCATATATTTT,CASSYGTASGNTIYF
.,many,TRBJ1-1,TRBV7-9,13,TGTGCCAGCAGCTTAATGGAGAACACTGAAGCTTTCTTT,CASSLMENTEAFF
.,.,TRBJ2-2,TRBV6-2/TRBV6-3,12,TGTGCCAGCAAGGCGGGTCCCGGGGAGCTGTTTTTT,CASKAGPGELFF
.,few,TRBJ1-6,TRBV5-1,17,TGCGCCAGCAGCTTGGAGGGGATTAGCTCCTATAATTCACCCCTCCACTTT,CASSLEGISSYNSPLHF
.,.,TRBJ1-5,TRBV2,12,TGTGCCAGCGGGGATAGCAATCAGCCCCAGCATTTT,CASGDSNQPQHF
TRBD1,many,TRBJ1-2,TRBV2,14,TGTGCCAGCAGGATGGGACAGGCGACCTATGGCTACACCTTC,CASRMGQATYGYTF
TRBD2,.,TRBJ2-5,TRBV28,16,TGTGCCAGCAGTTTATCCGGACTAGCGGATCAAGAGACCCAGTACTTC,CASSLSGLADQETQYF
.,few,TRBJ2-4,TRBV2,16,TGTGCCAGCAGTGAAGCATCCGGTTCCCTCAAAAACATTCAGTACTTC,CASSEASGSLKNIQYF
TRBD1,few,TRBJ1-5,TRBV5-1,16,TGCGCCAGCAGCTTGGCCGGGACAGGGGGCCTCCAGCCCCAGCAATTT,CASSLAGTGGLQPQQF
.,.,TRBJ2-3,TRBV7-9,13,TGTGCCAGCTCCGGGGGTCGGACAGATACGCAGTATTTT,CASSGGRTDTQYF
.,.,TRBJ2-3,TRBV4-1,16,TGCGCCAGCAGCCAAGTTCTGGGGTCGGGCACAGATACGCAGTATTTT,CASSQVLGSGTDTQYF
TRBD2,few,TRBJ2-1,TRBV20-1,14,TGCAGTGCTAGTGGCCGACTAGCGGGGGATGAGCAGTTCTTC,CSASGRLAGDEQFF
.,.,TRBJ1-6,TRBV2,17,TGTGCCAGCAGCCAGCGGGGGGGAGAGGGGTATCATTCACCCCTCCACTTT,CASSQRGGEGYHSPLHF
.,.,TRBJ2-3,TRBV7-2,14,TGTGCCAGCAGCTTAGTGTTCGTTCGAGATACGCAGTATTTT,CASSLVFVRDTQYF
.,.,TRBJ1-1,TRBV6-1,13,TGTGCCAGCAGCGAACAGGATAACACTGAAGCTTTCTTT,CASSEQDNTEAFF
.,.,TRBJ1-6,TRBV6-5,14,TGTGCCAGCAGTTATCTCCAGAGGGATTCACCCCTCCACTTT,CASSYLQRDSPLHF
TRBD1,.,TRBJ1-1,TRBV29-1,15,TGCAGCGTTGACCCGCGGCGGACAGGGGCCACTGAAGCTTTCTTT,CSVDPRRTGATEAFF
.,.,TRBJ2-1,TRBV21-1,16,TGTGCCAGCAGCAACTTTCGGCGGGACAGCTACAATGAGCAGTTCTTC,CASSNFRRDSYNEQFF
TRBD2,.,TRBJ2-2,TRBV4-2,16,TGTGCCAGCAGCCAAGATCCCCGGGGGGGCTCCGGGGAGCTGTTTTTT,CASSQDPRGGSGELFF
TRBD2,many,TRBJ2-5,TRBV4-1,21,TGCGCCAGCAGCCAACAACTCCTTCGAACTAGCGGGGGCCATAAGAGAGAGACCCAGTACTTC,CASSQQLLRTSGGHKRETQYF
TRBD2,.,TRBJ2-5,TRBV14,14,TGTGCCAGCAGCCCTCGGACTAGCAGAGAGACCCAGTACTTC,CASSPRTSRETQYF
TRBD2,few,TRBJ2-3,TRBV12-3/TRBV12-4,17,TGTGCCAGCAGTCCCCTCCCGGGCGGGGGGAGCACAGATACGCAGTATTTT,CASSPLPGGGSTDTQYF
.,.,TRBJ2-3,TRBV20-1,14,TGCAGTGCTAGAGCTGGCAGGTACACAGATACGCAGTATTTT,CSARAGRYTDTQYF